Here is one T cell receptor beta chain with its context. The data are from a study of CD8 T cells in Susac syndrome. The RNA, roughly 0.45 to 1 ug, was put through reverse transcription using random hexamers. MiXCR, run by TCRdb on the immunoSEQ multiplex PCR reads, gives a single entry per CDR3 protein. The sample holds 180,000 or so distinct CDR3 sequences, just under 95% seen once. The clonotype was recovered from a human donor in good health. The specimen sequenced was CD4+ T cells from PBMCs.

The CDR3 sequence: CATSTRLVTQYF. The DNA of the CDR3 is TGTGCCACCAGCACTAGACTAGTTACGCAGTATTTT. This sequence joins TRBV15 and TRBJ2-3; weak D call: TRBD2 (6 bases). Germline V lookup: CDR1 LNHNV, CDR2 YYDKDF (reference sequence). The germline V and J ends were trimmed by 4 bases and 8 bases, with 10 bases remaining between them. There are 12 residues in the CDR3.